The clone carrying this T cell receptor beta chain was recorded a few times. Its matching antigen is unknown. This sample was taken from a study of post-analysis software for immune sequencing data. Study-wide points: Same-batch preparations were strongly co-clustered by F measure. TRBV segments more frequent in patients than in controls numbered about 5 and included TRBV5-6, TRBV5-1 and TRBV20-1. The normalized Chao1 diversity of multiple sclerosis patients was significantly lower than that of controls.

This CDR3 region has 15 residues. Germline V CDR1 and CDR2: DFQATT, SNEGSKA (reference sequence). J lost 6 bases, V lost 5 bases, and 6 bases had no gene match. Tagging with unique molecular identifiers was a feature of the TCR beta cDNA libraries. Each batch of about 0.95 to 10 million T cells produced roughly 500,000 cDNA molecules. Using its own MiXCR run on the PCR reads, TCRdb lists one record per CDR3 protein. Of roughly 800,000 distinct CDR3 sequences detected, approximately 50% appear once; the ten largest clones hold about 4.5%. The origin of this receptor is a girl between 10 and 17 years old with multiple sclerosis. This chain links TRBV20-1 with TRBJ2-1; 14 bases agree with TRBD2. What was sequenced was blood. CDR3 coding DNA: TGCAGTGCTCTTTTGACTAGCGGGAGGGTCAATGAGCAGTTCTTC. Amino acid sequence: CSALLTSGRVNEQFF.